This T cell receptor beta chain was captured in a study of early stage breast cancer tumors. Study-wide background: Each sample averaged around 10-fold read coverage.

Whole-study findings and limits: Blood repertoires resembled normal breast more than tumor. Tumors had about 2.5-fold higher T cell density and higher clonality than adjacent normal breast tissue.

To note about this clone: What it binds is unknown.

Each sample had two DNA replicates, about 0.52 ug blood or around 1.5 ug tissue. This table comes from immunoSEQ multiplex PCR, and its TCRdb copy is limited to in-frame clones, with some not included. The table has about 31,000 clones, roughly four fifths seen once. Sequencing input: blood. The source of this sequence is a person in their 40s with breast cancer.

CDR3 loop: CASSMNRGMADEQYF. The CDR3 DNA is TGTGCCAGTAGTATGAACAGGGGAATGGCGGACGAGCAGTACTTC. This rearrangement joins TRBV19 to TRBJ2-7; 7 bases fit TRBD1. Germline CDR1 and CDR2: LNHDA and SQIVND (reference sequence). This CDR3 has 15 amino acids. V was clipped by 3 bases and J by 5 bases; unmatched bases: 10.